Presented here are 5 T cell receptor beta chains from one specimen sequenced in a study of cytomegalovirus exposure and HLA in healthy donors. 13 Jbeta primers and 60 Vbeta primers were used for the PCR. The assay was immunoSEQ multiplex PCR, and TCRdb's table has in-frame clones only and misses some. The repertoire holds more than 80,000 clones, with 65% to 80% as singletons. The sequenced sample consisted of PBMCs. The receptors were gathered from a human donor in good health.

This sequence joins TRBV29-1 and TRBJ2-5; perhaps TRBD2 as D (6 bases). Judging by the DNA end, TRBJ2-7 fits better; the J call may be wrong. Germline CDR1 is SQVTM and CDR2 is ANQGSEA. The length of the CDR3 is 13 residues. This chain's CDR3 is CSAGGGVGVEQYF. The CDR3 DNA reads as TGCAGCGCCGGAGGAGGGGTCGGGGTCGAGCAGTACTTC.

The rearrangement joins TRBV30 to TRBJ1-2; no reliable D call. With 2 bases removed from V and 0 bases from J, the gap between germline ends came to 7 bases. This CDR3 contains 13 residues. Germline V gene data show CDR1 as GTSNPN and CDR2 as SVGIG (reference sequence). CDR3 coding DNA: TGTGCCTGGAGTCGGGAAACTAACTATGGCTACACCTTC. Protein: CAWSRETNYGYTF.

This clone was recorded only once. The chain employs TRBV29-1 and TRBJ2-1; tentative D call: TRBD2 (5 bases). Germline V gene sequence: CDR1 SQVTM, CDR2 ANQGSEA. This CDR3 is built from 15 residues. With 8 bases removed from V and 5 bases from J, the gap between germline ends came to 22 bases. CDR3 sequence (DNA): TGCAGCTTTCCGGGGAGCCAAGGGCTAAACAATGAGCAGTTCTTC. This translates into CSFPGSQGLNNEQFF.

This CDR3 reads CASSLVQTRLSSYNEQFF. The CDR3 nucleotides are TGCGCCAGCAGCTTGGTACAAACCCGACTAAGCTCCTACAATGAGCAGTTCTTC. The V call is TRBV5-1, the J call TRBJ2-1; a weak D match, TRBD2 (5 bases). Trimming left V 0 bases short and J 0 bases short, with 16 bases between. Germline loops: CDR1 SGHRS, CDR2 YFSETQ. This CDR3 has 18 amino acids.

The chain employs TRBV30 and TRBJ1-4, with D maybe TRBD1 (5 bases). CDR3 length: 20 residues. Germline CDR1 GTSNPN, CDR2 SVGIG (reference sequence). V lost 3 bases to trimming and J lost 0 bases, with 26 bases between them. CDR3 sequence reads: CAWSLRMGGSETATNEKLFF. Here the CDR3 DNA reads TGTGCCTGGAGCCTTAGGATGGGGGGGTCAGAAACAGCAACTAATGAAAAACTGTTTTTT.